The rows below give T cell receptor beta chains drawn from one sample of a study of vaccination effects on CD4 cells after COVID-19. TCRdb's copy holds only in-frame clones and misses some; the assay was immunoSEQ multiplex PCR. The data contain 28,000 or so clones, around three quarters of them seen just once; the ten biggest clones take up over 9.5%. What these receptors recognize is not known. The sample in question was CD4+ T cells from PBMCs cultured with SARS-CoV-2 spike peptides, obtained before COVID-19 vaccination. The source of these receptors is a human donor who received a COVID-19 vaccine. CDR3s include the opening cysteine and the closing phenylalanine or tryptophan. A D gene is named only where the DNA matches it firmly. Where a row states a size, it is once, few, many or the class of an expanded clone; other rows omit it.

>NA|TRBV14|TRBJ1-6|NA
TGTGCCAGCAGCCAACAGGGCGGATCACCCCTCCACTTT
CASSQQGGSPLHF
>TRBD1|TRBV19|TRBJ1-1|few
TGTGCCACCAAGAGGGACAGACTACTGAACACTGAAGCTTTCTTT
CATKRDRLLNTEAFF
>NA|TRBV6-5|TRBJ2-7|NA
TGTGCCAGCAGTTACTCAGGGGACTACGAGCAGTACTTC
CASSYSGDYEQYF
>NA|TRBV7-2|TRBJ1-1|NA
TGTGCCAGCAGCCCGTGGGGAGGGATAACTGAAGCTTTCTTT
CASSPWGGITEAFF
>NA|TRBV6-5|TRBJ2-5|NA
TGTGCCAGCAGAAAACGGGACCCAGGGACCCAGTACTTC
CASRKRDPGTQYF
>NA|TRBV7-9|TRBJ1-1|few
TGTGCCAGCAGCTTAGCAGGGGTGAACACTGAAGCTTTCTTT
CASSLAGVNTEAFF
>NA|TRBV6-5|TRBJ1-2|NA
TGTGCCAGCACGCGGTTAAGCTATGGCTACACCTTC
CASTRLSYGYTF
>NA|TRBV5-1|TRBJ2-3|NA
TGCGCCAGCAGCTTGGCCACAGATACGCAGTATTTT
CASSLATDTQYF
>NA|TRBV11-2|TRBJ1-1|few
TGTGCCAGCAGCCCCCAGGCAGGAGGGGCGGAAGCTTTCTTT
CASSPQAGGAEAFF
>NA|TRBV6-4|TRBJ1-2|NA
TGTGCCAGCAGTGAGGGACAATTCTATGGCTACACCTTC
CASSEGQFYGYTF
>NA|TRBV9|TRBJ2-5|NA
TGTGCCAGCAGCCCCCCTTCGAACCAAGAGACCCAGTACTTC
CASSPPSNQETQYF
>NA|TRBV10-3|TRBJ2-1|few
TGTGCCGCCACAGGGAGGGGGAATGAGCAGTTCTTC
CAATGRGNEQFF
>NA|TRBV20-1|TRBJ2-3|NA
TGCAGTGCTAGTGGTTTCCTATTCAGTGGCACAGATACGCAGTATTTT
CSASGFLFSGTDTQYF